Presented here are 5 T cell receptor beta chains from one specimen sequenced in a study of blood T cell repertoires in COVID-19. Method: immunoSEQ multiplex PCR; TCRdb's copy keeps in-frame clones and lacks some. This sample has around 130,000 clones, with 75% to 90% found just once. Input material: peripheral blood. These receptor sequences come from a man aged 65-85 years with active or convalescent COVID-19.

V and J are TRBV5-4 and TRBJ1-2; TRBD1 is a possible D gene (5 bases). The CDR3 consists of 15 residues. V lost 2 bases to trimming and J lost 1 base, with 12 bases between them. Germline V gives CDR1 SGHNT, CDR2 YYREEE (reference sequence). The CDR3 loop reads CASSLWQGGNYGYTF. The CDR3 DNA sequence: TGTGCCAGCAGCTTATGGCAGGGAGGTAACTATGGCTACACCTTC.

The V and J genes are TRBV7-9 and TRBJ2-5, with 9 bases matching TRBD2. J gave up 5 bases and V 6 bases, and 10 bases lay outside the gene matches. CDR3 length: 15 amino acids. Germline V gene data show CDR1 as SEHNR and CDR2 as FQNEAQ (reference sequence). The chain's CDR3 is CASSTAGGPRETQYF. The DNA for the CDR3 is TGTGCCAGCAGTACGGCGGGAGGGCCTCGGGAGACCCAGTACTTC.

The chain links TRBV19 to TRBJ2-7; perhaps TRBD2 as D (5 bases). CDR3 length equals 15 residues. The germline V and J ends were trimmed by 3 bases and 0 bases, with 12 bases remaining between them. Germline CDR1 and CDR2: LNHDA and SQIVND (reference sequence). Written as DNA, the CDR3 is TGTGCCAGTAGTATGACGGCAGCGGCCTCCTACGAGCAGTACTTC. This encodes CASSMTAAASYEQYF.

As concerns this clone: One end of the junction fails to match germline, which may point to a read error. The chain is built from TRBV7-7 and TRBJ2-5; maybe TRBD2 (6 bases). Germline V CDR1 and CDR2: SSHAT, FNYEAQ (reference sequence). CDR3 length equals 15 residues. CDR3 residues: CASSLEEGGRETQYF. Here the CDR3 DNA reads TGTGCTAGCAGCTTAGAGGAGGGCGGTAGGGAGACCCAGTACTTC.

The chain is built from TRBV4-1 and TRBJ2-1; D is ambiguous. The CDR3 runs to 12 residues. V shed 9 bases and J shed 0 bases, with 6 bases lying between them. Germline lookup yields CDR1 MGHRA and CDR2 YSYEKL. CDR3 region: CASLSSYNEQFF. The CDR3 nucleotides read TGCGCCAGTCTGAGCTCCTACAATGAGCAGTTCTTC.